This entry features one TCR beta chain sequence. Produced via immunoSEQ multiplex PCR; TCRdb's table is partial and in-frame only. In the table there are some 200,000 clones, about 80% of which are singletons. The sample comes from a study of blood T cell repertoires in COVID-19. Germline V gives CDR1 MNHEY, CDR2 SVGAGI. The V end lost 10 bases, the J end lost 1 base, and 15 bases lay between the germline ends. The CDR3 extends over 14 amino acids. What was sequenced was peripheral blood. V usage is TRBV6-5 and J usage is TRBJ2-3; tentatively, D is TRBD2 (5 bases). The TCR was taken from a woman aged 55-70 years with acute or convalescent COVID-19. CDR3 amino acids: CATQRGRGTDTQYF. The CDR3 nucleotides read TGTGCCACCCAACGAGGGCGAGGCACAGATACGCAGTATTTT.